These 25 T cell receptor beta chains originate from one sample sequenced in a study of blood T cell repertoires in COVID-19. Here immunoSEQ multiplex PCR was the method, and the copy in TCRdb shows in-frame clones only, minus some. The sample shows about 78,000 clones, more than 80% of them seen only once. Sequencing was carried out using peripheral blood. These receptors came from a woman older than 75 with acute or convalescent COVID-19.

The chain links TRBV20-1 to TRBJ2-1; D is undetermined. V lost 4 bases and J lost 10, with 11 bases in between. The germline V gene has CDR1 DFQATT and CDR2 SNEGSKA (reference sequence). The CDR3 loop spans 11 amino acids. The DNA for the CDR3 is TGCAGTGCTAATACTTACTCGGAGCAGTTCTTC. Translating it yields CSANTYSEQFF.

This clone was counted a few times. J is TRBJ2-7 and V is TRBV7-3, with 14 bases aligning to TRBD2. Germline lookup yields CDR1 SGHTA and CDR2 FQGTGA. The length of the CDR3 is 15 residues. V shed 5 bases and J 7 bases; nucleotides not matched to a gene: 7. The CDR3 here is CASSKGLAGVREQYF. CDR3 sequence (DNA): TGTGCCAGCAGCAAGGGACTAGCGGGAGTTCGGGAGCAGTACTTC.

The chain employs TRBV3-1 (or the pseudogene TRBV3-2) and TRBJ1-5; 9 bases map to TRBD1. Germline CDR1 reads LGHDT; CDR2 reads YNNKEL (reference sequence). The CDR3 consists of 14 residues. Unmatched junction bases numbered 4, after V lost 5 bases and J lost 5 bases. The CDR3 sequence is CASSKDRGDQPQHF. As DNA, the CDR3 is TGTGCCAGCAGCAAGGACAGGGGAGATCAGCCCCAGCATTTT.

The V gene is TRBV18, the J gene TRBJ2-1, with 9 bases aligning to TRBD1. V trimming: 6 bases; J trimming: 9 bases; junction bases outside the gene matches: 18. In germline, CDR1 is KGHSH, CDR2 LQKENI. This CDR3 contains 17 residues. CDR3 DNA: TGTGCCAGCTCCACGGCGAGACAGGGGGAGACAGCGCGTGAGCAGTTCTTC. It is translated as CASSTARQGETAREQFF.

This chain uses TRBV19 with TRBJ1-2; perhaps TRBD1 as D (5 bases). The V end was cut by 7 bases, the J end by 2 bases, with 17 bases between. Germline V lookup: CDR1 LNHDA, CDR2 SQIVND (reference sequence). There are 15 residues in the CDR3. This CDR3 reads CASNKFRGVNYGYTF. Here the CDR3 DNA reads TGTGCCAGTAATAAATTTAGGGGCGTAAACTATGGCTACACCTTC.

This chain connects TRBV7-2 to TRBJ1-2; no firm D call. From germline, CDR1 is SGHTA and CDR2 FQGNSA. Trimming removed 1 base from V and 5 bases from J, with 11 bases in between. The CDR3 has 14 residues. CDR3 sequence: CASSLGAGSYGYTF. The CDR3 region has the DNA TGTGCCAGCAGCTTAGGGGCAGGATCTTATGGCTACACCTTC.

The CDR3: CASSVRDIYEQYF. The CDR3 bases are TGTGCCAGCAGCGTCCGGGACATCTACGAGCAGTACTTC. The chain carries TRBV7-2 and TRBJ2-7, with D possibly matching TRBD1 (6 bases). Per germline, CDR1 SGHTA and CDR2 FQGNSA. Trimming removed 5 bases at V and 3 bases at J, with 11 bases between. The CDR3 runs to 13 residues.

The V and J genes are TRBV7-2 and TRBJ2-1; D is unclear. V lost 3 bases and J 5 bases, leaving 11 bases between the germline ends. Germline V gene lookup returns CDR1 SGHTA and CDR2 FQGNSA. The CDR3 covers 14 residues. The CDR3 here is CASSFGSANNEQFF. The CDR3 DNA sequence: TGTGCCAGCAGCTTTGGTAGTGCTAACAATGAGCAGTTCTTC.

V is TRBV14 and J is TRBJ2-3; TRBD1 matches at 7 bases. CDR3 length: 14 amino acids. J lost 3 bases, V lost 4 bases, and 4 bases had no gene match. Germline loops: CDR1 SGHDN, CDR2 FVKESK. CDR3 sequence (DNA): TGTGCCAGCAGCCCCTTCAGGGGGACAGATACGCAGTATTTT. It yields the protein CASSPFRGTDTQYF.

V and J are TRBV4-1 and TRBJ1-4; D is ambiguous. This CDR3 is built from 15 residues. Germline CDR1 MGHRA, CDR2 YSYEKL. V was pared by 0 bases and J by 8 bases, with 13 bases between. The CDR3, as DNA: TGCGCCAGCAGCCAAGATCTACAGAATCCCGAAAAACTGTTTTTT. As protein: CASSQDLQNPEKLFF.

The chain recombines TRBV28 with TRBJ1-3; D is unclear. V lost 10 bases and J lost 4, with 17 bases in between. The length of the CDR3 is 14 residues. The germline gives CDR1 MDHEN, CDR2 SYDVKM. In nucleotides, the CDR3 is TGTGCCACCGTGAGGAGCGAGGCAGGAAACACCATATATTTT. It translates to CATVRSEAGNTIYF.

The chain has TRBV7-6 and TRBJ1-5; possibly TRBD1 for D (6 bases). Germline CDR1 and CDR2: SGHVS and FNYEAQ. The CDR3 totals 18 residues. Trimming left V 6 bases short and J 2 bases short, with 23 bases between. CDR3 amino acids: CASSAGTSSPGRNQPQHF. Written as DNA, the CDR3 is TGTGCCAGCAGTGCCGGGACATCCTCGCCGGGGCGCAATCAGCCCCAGCATTTT.

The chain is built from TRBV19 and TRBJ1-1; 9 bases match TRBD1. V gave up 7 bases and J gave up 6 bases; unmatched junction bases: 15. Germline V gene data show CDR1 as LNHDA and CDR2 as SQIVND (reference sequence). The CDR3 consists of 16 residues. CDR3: CASIPSPGQGVAEAFF. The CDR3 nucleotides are TGTGCCAGTATTCCATCTCCGGGACAGGGAGTAGCTGAAGCTTTCTTT.

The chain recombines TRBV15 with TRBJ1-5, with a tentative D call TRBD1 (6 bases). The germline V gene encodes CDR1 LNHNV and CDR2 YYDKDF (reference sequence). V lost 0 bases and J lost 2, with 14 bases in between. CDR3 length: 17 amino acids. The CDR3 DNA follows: TGTGCCACCAGCAGAGAAGTCTCCAGGGGAGGCAATCAGCCCCAGCATTTT. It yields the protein CATSREVSRGGNQPQHF.

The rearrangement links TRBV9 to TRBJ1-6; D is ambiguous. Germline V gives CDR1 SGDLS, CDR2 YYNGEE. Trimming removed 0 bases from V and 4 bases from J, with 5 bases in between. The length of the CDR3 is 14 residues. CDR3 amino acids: CASSVDEYNSPLHF. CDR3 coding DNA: TGTGCCAGCAGCGTAGACGAGTATAATTCACCCCTCCACTTT.

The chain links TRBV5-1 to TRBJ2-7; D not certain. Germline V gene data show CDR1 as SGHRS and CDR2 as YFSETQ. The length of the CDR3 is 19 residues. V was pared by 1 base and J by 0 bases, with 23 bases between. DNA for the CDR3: TGCGCCAGCAGCTTGTACTTGTTCTTACAGAACTCTAACTCCTACGAGCAGTACTTC. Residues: CASSLYLFLQNSNSYEQYF.

The CDR3 DNA sequence: TGTGCCAGCAGCCAGGCCCCCACTGAAGCTTTCTTT. Amino acids: CASSQAPTEAFF. The chain joins TRBV6-5 to TRBJ1-1, with D hard to call. Germline V gene data show CDR1 as MNHEY and CDR2 as SVGAGI. The CDR3 covers 12 residues. The V end lost 6 bases, the J end lost 4 bases, and 9 bases lay between the germline ends.

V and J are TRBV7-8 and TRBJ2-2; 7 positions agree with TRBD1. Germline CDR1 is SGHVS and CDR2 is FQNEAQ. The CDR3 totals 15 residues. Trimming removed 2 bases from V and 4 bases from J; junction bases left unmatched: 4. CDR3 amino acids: CASSLRDRITGELFF. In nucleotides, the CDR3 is TGTGCCAGCAGCTTACGGGACAGAATCACCGGGGAGCTGTTTTTT. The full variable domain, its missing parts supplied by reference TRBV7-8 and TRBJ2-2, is GAGVSQSPRYKVAKRGQDVALRCDPISGHVSLFWYQQALGQGPEFLTYFQNEAQLDKSGLPSDRFFAERPEGSVSTLKIQRTQQEDSAVYLCASSLRDRITGELFFGEGSRLTVL.

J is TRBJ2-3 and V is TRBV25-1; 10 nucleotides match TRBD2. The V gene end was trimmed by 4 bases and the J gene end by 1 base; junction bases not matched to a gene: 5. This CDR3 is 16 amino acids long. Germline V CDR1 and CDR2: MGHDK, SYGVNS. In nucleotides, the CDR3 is TGTGCCAGCAGTGGGATTAGCGGGAGGCGCACAGATACGCAGTATTTT. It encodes CASSGISGRRTDTQYF.

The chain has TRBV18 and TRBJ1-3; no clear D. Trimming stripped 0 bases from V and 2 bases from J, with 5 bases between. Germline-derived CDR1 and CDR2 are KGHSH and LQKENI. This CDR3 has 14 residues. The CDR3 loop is CASSPPRTGNTIYF. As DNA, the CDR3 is TGTGCCAGCTCACCACCGCGAACTGGAAACACCATATATTTT.

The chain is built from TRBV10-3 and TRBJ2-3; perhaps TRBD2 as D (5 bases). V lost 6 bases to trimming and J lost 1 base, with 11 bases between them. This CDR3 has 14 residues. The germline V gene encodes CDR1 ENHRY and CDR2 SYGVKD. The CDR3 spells CAISRGTGTDTQYF. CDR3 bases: TGTGCCATCAGCCGGGGAACGGGCACAGATACGCAGTATTTT.

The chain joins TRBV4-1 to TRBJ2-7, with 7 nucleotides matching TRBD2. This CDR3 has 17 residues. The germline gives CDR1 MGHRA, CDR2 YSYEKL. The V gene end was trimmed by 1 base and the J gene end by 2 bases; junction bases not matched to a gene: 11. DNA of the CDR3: TGCGCCAGCAGCCAAGTAGGACTAGGGGTTTTAACCTACGAGCAGTACTTC. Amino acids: CASSQVGLGVLTYEQYF.

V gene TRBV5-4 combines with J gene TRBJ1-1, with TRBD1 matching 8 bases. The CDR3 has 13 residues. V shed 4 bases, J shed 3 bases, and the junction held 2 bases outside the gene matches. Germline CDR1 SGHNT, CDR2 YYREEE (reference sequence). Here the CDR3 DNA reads TGTGCCAGCAGCCCGACAGGGGACACTGAAGCTTTCTTT. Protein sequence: CASSPTGDTEAFF.

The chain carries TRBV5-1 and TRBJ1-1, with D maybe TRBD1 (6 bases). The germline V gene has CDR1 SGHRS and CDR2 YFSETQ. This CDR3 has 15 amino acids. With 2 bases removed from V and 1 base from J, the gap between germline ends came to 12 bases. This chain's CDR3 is CASSFTNRANTEAFF. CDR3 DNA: TGCGCCAGCAGCTTTACCAACAGGGCGAACACTGAAGCTTTCTTT.

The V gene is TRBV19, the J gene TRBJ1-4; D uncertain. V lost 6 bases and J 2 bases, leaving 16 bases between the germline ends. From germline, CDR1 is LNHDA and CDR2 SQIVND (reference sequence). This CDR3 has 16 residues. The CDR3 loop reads CASRGRGLATNEKLFF. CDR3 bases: TGTGCCAGTAGGGGTCGGGGATTGGCGACTAATGAAAAACTGTTTTTT. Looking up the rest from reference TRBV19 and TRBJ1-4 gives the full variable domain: DGGITQSPKYLFRKEGQNVTLSCEQNLNHDAMYWYRQDPGQGLRLIYYSQIVNDFQKGDIAEGYSVSREKKESFPLTVTSAQKNPTAFYLCASRGRGLATNEKLFFGSGTQLSVL.